This T cell receptor beta chain is from a study of cytomegalovirus exposure and HLA in healthy donors. Study-wide results and limits: Presence/absence analyses took donor sequencing depth as roughly uniform. The authors enumerated over 150 TCR beta chains as linked to cytomegalovirus.

As to this clone: No antigen is known for it.

Trimming took 0 bases from V and 7 from J; bases not matched to a gene: 6. The CDR3 consists of 16 residues. Germline CDR1 is PRHDT and CDR2 is FYEKMQ (reference sequence). Primers included in the PCR were 60 Vbeta and 13 Jbeta primers. Produced via immunoSEQ multiplex PCR; TCRdb's table is partial and in-frame only. The sample contains about 120,000 clones, 60% to 80% of which appear only once. The clonotype originates from a man younger than 40 in good health and CMV-seronegative. The chain joins TRBV13 to TRBJ2-4; 10 nucleotides agree with TRBD1. The source material was PBMCs. The CDR3 region is CASSLGLPGQGNIQYF. The DNA for the CDR3 is TGTGCCAGCAGCTTAGGCTTACCGGGACAGGGGAACATTCAGTACTTC. The complete variable domain, with remaining parts taken from reference TRBV13 and TRBJ2-4, reads AAGVIQSPRHLIKEKRETATLKCYPIPRHDTVYWYQQGPGQDPQFLISFYEKMQSDKGSIPDRFSAQQFSDYHSELNMSSLELGDSALYFCASSLGLPGQGNIQYFGAGTRLSVL.